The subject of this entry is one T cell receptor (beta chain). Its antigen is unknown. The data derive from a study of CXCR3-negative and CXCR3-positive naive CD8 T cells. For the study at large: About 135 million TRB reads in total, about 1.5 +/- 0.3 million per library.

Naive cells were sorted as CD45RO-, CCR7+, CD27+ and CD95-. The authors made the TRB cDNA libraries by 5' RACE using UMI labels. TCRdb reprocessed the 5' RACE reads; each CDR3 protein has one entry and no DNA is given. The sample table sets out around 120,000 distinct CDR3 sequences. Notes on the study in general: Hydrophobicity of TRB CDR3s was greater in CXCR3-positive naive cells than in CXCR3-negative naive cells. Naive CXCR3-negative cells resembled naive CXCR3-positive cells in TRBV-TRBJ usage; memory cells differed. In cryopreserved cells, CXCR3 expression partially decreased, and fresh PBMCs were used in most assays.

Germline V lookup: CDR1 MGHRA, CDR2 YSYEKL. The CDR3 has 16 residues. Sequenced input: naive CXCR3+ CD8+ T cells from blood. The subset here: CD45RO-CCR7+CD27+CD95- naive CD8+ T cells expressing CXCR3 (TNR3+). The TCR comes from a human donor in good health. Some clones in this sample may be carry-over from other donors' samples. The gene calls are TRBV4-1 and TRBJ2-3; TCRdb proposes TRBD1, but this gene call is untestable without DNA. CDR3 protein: CASSQVYRDFTDTQYF.